This record covers a single T cell receptor (beta chain). The data are from a study of CDR3 diversity in severe acne. MiXCR, applied by TCRdb to the PCR reads, yields one record per CDR3 protein. Among tens of thousands of distinct CDR3 sequences listed, under 65% were seen once. V was pared by 7 bases and J by 0 bases, with 8 bases of the junction left unmatched. Germline CDR1 reads DFQATT; CDR2 reads SNEGSKA (reference sequence). CDR3 size: 14 residues. The specimen was blood. The source is a male donor in good health, without acne. The V gene is TRBV20-1, the J gene TRBJ1-1; TRBD1 matches at 7 bases. CDR3 nucleotide sequence: TGCAGTGTCCGGGGGACAGATATGAACACTGAAGCTTTCTTT. Translated, it gives CSVRGTDMNTEAFF.